These 2 T cell receptor beta chains were all obtained from the same sample, sequenced in a study of hypomethylating agent response in myelodysplastic syndrome. Profiled with immunoSEQ multiplex PCR; TCRdb holds only in-frame clones, not every one. Here the sample spans under 3,500 clones, roughly 84% being singletons. The sequencing here drew on bone marrow, taken before or after starting hypomethylating agent treatment for myelodysplastic syndrome (not recorded which). These receptors all come from a human donor with myelodysplastic syndrome.

This chain links TRBV6-6 with TRBJ2-2; D call uncertain. CDR3 length equals 13 residues. The V gene's germline CDR1 is MNHNY and CDR2 SVGAGI (reference sequence). The germline V and J ends were trimmed by 7 bases and 1 base, with 7 bases remaining between them. The CDR3 coding sequence is TGTGCCAGCACGAAAGGGAACACCGGGGAGCTGTTTTTT. It codes for CASTKGNTGELFF.

The chain links TRBV18 to TRBJ1-1; D might be TRBD1 (5 bases). The CDR3 totals 14 residues. Germline CDR1 is KGHSH and CDR2 is LQKENI. Trimming left V 5 bases short and J 5 bases short, with 15 bases between. The CDR3 sequence is CASSENRRDTEAFF. Here the CDR3 DNA reads TGTGCCAGCTCAGAAAACCGCAGGGATACTGAAGCTTTCTTT.